Sequencing of this T cell receptor (beta chain) was carried out in a study of blood T cell repertoires in COVID-19. For the study at large: From the United States, Italy and Spain came samples of acute and convalescent COVID-19. T cells, B-cell-depleted T cells, or PBMCs supplied cDNA or gDNA.

Looked up from germline, CDR1 is SGDLS and CDR2 is YYNGEE. The CDR3 is 15 residues long. The V end was cut by 0 bases, the J end by 2 bases, with 8 bases between. Per the study methods: Estimation of nucleated cell counts relied on the amplification of reference gene primers. Libraries were prepared by immunoSEQ multiplex PCR; TCRdb keeps only in-frame clonotypes and omits some of them. V, J and clone size derive from that table, while D and trimming were established from the DNA sequence. The table has 300,000 to 450,000 clones, approximately 89% seen once. During active infection, Seattle patients enrolled and were then monitored through disease.

Sequenced: peripheral blood. V gene TRBV9 combines with J gene TRBJ2-2, with no clear D. The clonotype originates from a woman aged 30 to 39 with COVID-19, enrolled during active disease. CDR3 nucleotide sequence: TGTGCCAGCAGCGTAGACCCGGGTAACACCGGGGAGCTGTTTTTT. Residues: CASSVDPGNTGELFF. Using reference TRBV9 and TRBJ2-2 for the parts outside the CDR3, the full variable domain is DSGVTQTPKHLITATGQRVTLRCSPRSGDLSVYWYQQSLDQGLQFLIQYYNGEERAKGNILERFSAQQFPDLHSELNLSSLELGDSALYFCASSVDPGNTGELFFGEGSRLTVL.